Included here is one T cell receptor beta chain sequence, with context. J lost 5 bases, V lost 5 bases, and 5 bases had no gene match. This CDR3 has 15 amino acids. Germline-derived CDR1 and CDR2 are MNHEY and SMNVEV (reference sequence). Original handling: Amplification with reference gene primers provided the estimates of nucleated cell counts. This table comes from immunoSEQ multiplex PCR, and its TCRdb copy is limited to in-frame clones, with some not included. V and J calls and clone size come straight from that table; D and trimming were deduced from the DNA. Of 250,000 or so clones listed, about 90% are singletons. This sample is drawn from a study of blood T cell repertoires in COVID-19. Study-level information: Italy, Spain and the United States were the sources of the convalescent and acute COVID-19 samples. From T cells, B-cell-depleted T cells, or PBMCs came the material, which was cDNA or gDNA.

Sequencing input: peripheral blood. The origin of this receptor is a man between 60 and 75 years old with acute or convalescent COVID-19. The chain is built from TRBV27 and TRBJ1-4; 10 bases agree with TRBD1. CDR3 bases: TGTGCCAGCAGTCCAAGGACAGGGGGGAATGAAAAACTGTTTTTT. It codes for CASSPRTGGNEKLFF.